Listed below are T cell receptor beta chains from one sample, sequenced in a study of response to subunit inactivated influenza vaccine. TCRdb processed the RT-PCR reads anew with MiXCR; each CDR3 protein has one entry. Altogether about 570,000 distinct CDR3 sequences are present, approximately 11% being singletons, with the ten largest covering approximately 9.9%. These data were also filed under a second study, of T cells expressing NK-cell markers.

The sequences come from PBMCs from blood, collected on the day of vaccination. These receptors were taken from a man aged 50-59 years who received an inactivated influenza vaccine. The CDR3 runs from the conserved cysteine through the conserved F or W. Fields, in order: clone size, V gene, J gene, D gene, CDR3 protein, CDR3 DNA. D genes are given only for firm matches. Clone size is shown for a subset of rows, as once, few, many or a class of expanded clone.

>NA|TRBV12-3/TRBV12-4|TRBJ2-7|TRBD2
CASSFSLADYEQYF
TGTGCCAGCAGTTTCTCCCTAGCGGACTACGAGCAGTACTTC
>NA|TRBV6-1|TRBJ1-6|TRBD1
CASRGETGNSPLHF
TGTGCCAGCAGGGGCGAGACAGGGAATTCACCCCTCCACTTT
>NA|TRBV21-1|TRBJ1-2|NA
CASREISDSNGEGYTF
TGTGCCAGCAGAGAGATCTCGGACAGCAACGGTGAGGGCTACACCTTC
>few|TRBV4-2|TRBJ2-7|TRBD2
CASSQRAPSGGLDEQYF
TGTGCCAGCAGCCAAAGAGCCCCCTCGGGGGGGCTCGACGAGCAGTACTTC
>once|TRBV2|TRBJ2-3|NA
CASRGDTADTQYF
TGTGCCAGCAGGGGAGACACCGCAGATACGCAGTATTTT
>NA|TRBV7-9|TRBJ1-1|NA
CASSSAPGRSNTEAFF
TGTGCCAGCAGCTCCGCGCCGGGGAGATCGAACACTGAAGCTTTCTTT
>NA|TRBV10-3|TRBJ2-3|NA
CAISESLDTQYF
TGTGCCATCAGTGAGTCTCTGGATACGCAGTATTTT
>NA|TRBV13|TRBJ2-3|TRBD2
CASSPVTSLDTDTQYF
TGTGCCAGCAGCCCCGTGACTAGCCTGGACACAGATACGCAGTATTTT
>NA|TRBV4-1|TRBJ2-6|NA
CASSQDTAVIGSGANVLTF
TGCGCCAGCAGCCAAGATACAGCCGTGATTGGCTCTGGGGCCAACGTCCTGACTTTC
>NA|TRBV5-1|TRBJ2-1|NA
CASSLGTDFSYNEQFF
TGCGCCAGCAGCTTGGGGACAGATTTCTCCTACAATGAGCAGTTCTTC
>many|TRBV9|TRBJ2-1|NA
CASSAQGLFYNEQFF
TGTGCCAGCAGCGCCCAGGGACTTTTCTACAATGAGCAGTTCTTC
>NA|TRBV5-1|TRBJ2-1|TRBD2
CASSLDGRAGNEQFF
TGCGCCAGCAGCTTGGACGGGAGGGCCGGGAATGAGCAGTTCTTC
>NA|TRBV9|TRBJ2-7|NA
CASSVAAGQDEQYF
TGTGCCAGCAGCGTAGCGGCGGGACAAGACGAGCAGTACTTC
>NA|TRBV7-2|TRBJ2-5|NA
CASSLRGAEKTQYF
TGTGCCAGCAGCTTACGCGGAGCGGAAAAGACCCAGTACTTC
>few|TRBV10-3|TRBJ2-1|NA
CAISEPPGGNRPYNEQFF
TGTGCCATCAGTGAGCCCCCCGGTGGGAACCGCCCCTACAATGAGCAGTTCTTC
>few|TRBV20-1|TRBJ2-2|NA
CSATTPGHPNTGELFF
TGCAGTGCTACGACACCGGGACACCCGAACACCGGGGAGCTGTTTTTT